This entry is about one TCR beta chain. Its cognate antigen is unknown. The data are from a study of CXCR3-negative and CXCR3-positive naive CD8 T cells. Findings and caveats of the study: Memory, not naive, CXCR3-negative and CXCR3-positive cells differed in TRBV-TRBJ usage. Compared with CXCR3-negative naive cells, CXCR3-positive naive cells showed more hydrophobic TRB CDR3s.

Every subset of CD8+ T cells was sorted in triplicate at fewer than 350,000 cells each. TRB cDNA libraries were made by UMI-labeled 5' RACE. TCRdb reworked the 5' RACE reads into one entry per CDR3 protein, no DNA. Its clone listing holds approximately 120,000 distinct CDR3 sequences. The source is a human donor in good health. Some clones in this sample may be carry-over from other donors' samples. The sample was naive CXCR3+ CD8+ T cells from blood. Regarding subset: CD45RO-CCR7+CD27+CD95- naive CD8+ T cells expressing CXCR3 (TNR3+).

CDR3 region: CSVDGIMGGQEQYF. The chain uses TRBV29-1 and TRBJ2-7; the TCRdb D gene call, TRBD1, has no DNA to confirm it. The CDR3 contains 14 residues. Germline values: CDR1 SQVTM, CDR2 ANQGSEA.